The clone carrying this TCR beta chain was found a few times. The TCR beta CDR3 regions underwent amplification using RNA transcripts as the source. First-round RT-PCR with HTBI primers amplified the TCR CDR3 region. Each CDR3 protein gets one entry after TCRdb re-called the multiplex PCR reads with MiXCR. The sample has under 300,000 distinct CDR3 sequences; roughly 15% are singletons. The data were obtained in a study of T cells in Graves' hyperthyroidism and ophthalmopathy. Study in general: Before any treatment, at initial diagnosis, peripheral blood was collected.

Clinicians diagnosed patients from clinical symptoms, serum thyroxine and TRAb, thyroid ultrasound and orbital computed tomography. Before ophthalmopathy appeared, progressors gave blood at initial hyperthyroidism diagnosis. Fresh 10 ml peripheral blood yielded PBMCs. The ends were cut back, 2 bases at V and 0 bases at J, with 10 bases in the middle. The V gene's germline CDR1 is LGHNA and CDR2 YNFKEQ. The CDR3 runs 16 residues. The V gene is TRBV4-2, the J gene TRBJ1-4; D not certain. The receptor comes from a woman in her 50s with Graves' hyperthyroidism that later progressed to Graves' ophthalmopathy. Sequenced input: blood. This CDR3 is CASSQTYSATNEKLFF. CDR3 coding DNA: TGTGCCAGCAGCCAAACTTACAGTGCAACTAATGAAAAACTGTTTTTT.